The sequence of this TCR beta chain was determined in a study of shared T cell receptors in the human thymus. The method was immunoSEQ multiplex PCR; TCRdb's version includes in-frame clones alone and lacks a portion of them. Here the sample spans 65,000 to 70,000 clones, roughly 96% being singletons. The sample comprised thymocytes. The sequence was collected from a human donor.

CDR3 DNA: TGTGCCAGCAGCTTAGAGGGCTTGAACACTGAAGCTTTCTTT. It translates to CASSLEGLNTEAFF. This chain links TRBV7-3 with TRBJ1-1; D gene unclear. The V gene's germline CDR1 is SGHTA and CDR2 FQGTGA. V lost 2 bases and J lost 0, with 7 bases in between. The CDR3 extends over 14 amino acids.